The 26 T cell receptor beta chains below all came from one sample that was sequenced in a study of PD-1 blockade in classical Hodgkin lymphoma (dated by TCRdb to the early 2020s). The time point label for this specimen denotes: newly diagnosed, previously untreated cHL patient sample. Receptors were amplified or captured by the immunoSEQ multiplex PCR assay. TCRdb's version of the immuneACCESS table is confined to in-frame rearrangements and falls short of the full clone set. An unresolved V gene accounts for under half of the shortfall where checked; the remainder is of unknown origin. Recorded for this sample are about 21,000 clones; approximately 94% of them occurred a single time. The biggest ten clones account for 4.5% to 7% of the sample. Sequencing was performed on peripheral blood mononuclear cells (PBMCs). The receptor set was obtained from a human donor with classical Hodgkin lymphoma.

The chain couples TRBV5-6 to TRBJ2-1, with 14 positions matching TRBD2. Germline CDR1 and CDR2: SGHDT and YYEEEE. With V trimmed by 1 base and J by 7 bases, 4 bases remained unmatched. CDR3 length: 16 residues. The CDR3 DNA is TGTGCCAGCAGCTTGCAAGGACTAGCGGGGGGAAATGAGCAGTTCTTC. Protein sequence: CASSLQGLAGGNEQFF.

The rearrangement uses TRBV19 and TRBJ1-6, with D tentatively TRBD1 (6 bases). With 5 bases removed from V and 7 bases from J, the gap between germline ends came to 15 bases. The CDR3 has 15 residues. Germline V CDR1 and CDR2: LNHDA, SQIVND (reference sequence). CDR3 sequence reads: CASSQQGMRNSPLHF. CDR3 nucleotide sequence: TGTGCCAGTAGTCAACAGGGTATGAGAAATTCACCCCTCCACTTT. The full variable domain, rest sourced from reference TRBV19 and TRBJ1-6, is DGGITQSPKYLFRKEGQNVTLSCEQNLNHDAMYWYRQDPGQGLRLIYYSQIVNDFQKGDIAEGYSVSREKKESFPLTVTSAQKNPTAFYLCASSQQGMRNSPLHFGNGTRLTVT.

The chain is built from TRBV15 and TRBJ1-5; D is ambiguous. V shed 1 base and J shed 1 base, with 2 bases lying between them. Germline V gives CDR1 LNHNV, CDR2 YYDKDF (reference sequence). The CDR3 loop spans 13 amino acids. CDR3 sequence (DNA): TGTGCCACCAGCAGAGGCAGCAATCAGCCCCAGCATTTT. Protein: CATSRGSNQPQHF.

The J gene is TRBJ1-1, the V gene TRBV27; TRBD1 matches 7 bases. Losses at the gene ends were 3 bases for V and 2 bases for J; bases not matched to a gene: 33. CDR1 is MNHEY and CDR2 is SMNVEV in the germline V gene (reference sequence). CDR3 length equals 24 residues. The chain's CDR3 is CASSFSTYRGWNLLEPPRNTEAFF. As DNA, the CDR3 is TGTGCCAGCAGTTTCTCCACCTACAGGGGTTGGAACCTCCTGGAACCCCCCCGAAACACTGAAGCTTTCTTT.

Regarding this clone: Additional DNA sequences in this sample encode the identical CDR3. The rearrangement links TRBV19 to TRBJ2-2; 9 bases fit TRBD1. J was trimmed by 2 bases and V by 5 bases; bases with no gene match: 3. CDR3 length equals 15 residues. The germline gives CDR1 LNHDA, CDR2 SQIVND (reference sequence). The CDR3, as DNA: TGTGCCAGTAGTCCGGGACAGGGAAACACCGGGGAGCTGTTTTTT. It translates to CASSPGQGNTGELFF.

J is TRBJ2-7 and V is TRBV5-6; 7 bases align to TRBD2. The CDR3 runs to 15 residues. Germline V gene data show CDR1 as SGHDT and CDR2 as YYEEEE. Losses at the gene ends were 4 bases for V and 2 bases for J; bases not matched to a gene: 9. The CDR3 bases are TGTGCCAGCAGCCGGGGAGGGACGGGGACCTACGAGCAGTACTTC. Translated, it gives CASSRGGTGTYEQYF.

The chain employs TRBV7-2 and TRBJ1-5, with 7 bases matching TRBD1. The CDR3 has 15 residues. Germline V gives CDR1 SGHTA, CDR2 FQGNSA. V lost 5 bases, J lost 3 bases, and 7 bases stayed unmatched. The CDR3 DNA sequence: TGTGCCAGCAGCACCCAGGGGGTTACCAATCAGCCCCAGCATTTT. This translates into CASSTQGVTNQPQHF.

The genes are TRBV10-3 and TRBJ2-5; 8 bases are shared with TRBD1. The germline V gene has CDR1 ENHRY and CDR2 SYGVKD. V dropped 5 bases and J dropped 1; count of bases not matched to a gene: 6. There are 15 residues in the CDR3. The CDR3 sequence: CAISPPGGPQETQYF. The CDR3 nucleotides are TGTGCCATCAGTCCGCCAGGGGGCCCCCAAGAGACCCAGTACTTC.

The V call is TRBV15, the J call TRBJ1-5; tentative D call: TRBD1 (6 bases). The V and J ends lost 8 bases and 7 bases respectively, with 15 bases between them. Germline loops: CDR1 LNHNV, CDR2 YYDKDF (reference sequence). The CDR3 runs to 13 residues. In DNA, the CDR3 is TGTGCCACCTCACACAGGGTAATACAGCCCCAGCATTTT. Its protein product is CATSHRVIQPQHF.

The chain couples TRBV9 to TRBJ1-1; 8 bases line up with TRBD1. The CDR3 is 16 amino acids. Losses at the gene ends were 2 bases for V and 0 bases for J; bases not matched to a gene: 6. Germline CDR1 is SGDLS and CDR2 is YYNGEE. In DNA, the CDR3 is TGTGCCAGCAGCGTCGACAGGGGAGGAATGAACACTGAAGCTTTCTTT. It codes for CASSVDRGGMNTEAFF.

The V gene is TRBV18, the J gene TRBJ1-5; maybe TRBD1 (5 bases). V lost 2 bases and J lost 8, with 13 bases in between. The germline V gene encodes CDR1 KGHSH and CDR2 LQKENI. The CDR3 runs 14 residues. Here the CDR3 reads CASSPSRALEPQHF. The CDR3 coding sequence is TGTGCCAGCTCACCATCCAGGGCACTCGAGCCCCAGCATTTT.

V gene TRBV5-1 combines with J gene TRBJ1-1; 7 bases agree with TRBD1. Per the germline V gene, CDR1 is SGHRS and CDR2 is YFSETQ. V gave up 0 bases and J gave up 0 bases; unmatched junction bases: 5. The CDR3 spans 16 residues. The CDR3, as DNA: TGCGCCAGCAGCTTGGCCAGGGGGGGATTGAACACTGAAGCTTTCTTT. This gives the protein CASSLARGGLNTEAFF.

This clone was recorded only once. CDR3 sequence reads: CASSQASGIPQGDTQYF. The CDR3 DNA sequence: TGTGCCAGCAGCCAAGCCTCGGGAATACCACAAGGAGATACGCAGTATTTT. This sequence joins TRBV4-2 and TRBJ2-3, with a possible D match to TRBD2 (5 bases). Trimming removed 1 base from V and 5 bases from J, with 19 bases in between. This CDR3 region has 17 residues. Germline assignment: CDR1 LGHNA and CDR2 YNFKEQ.

This chain links TRBV5-4 with TRBJ2-3; tentative D call: TRBD2 (6 bases). The V end was cut by 2 bases, the J end by 0 bases, with 13 bases between. Germline V CDR1 and CDR2: SGHNT, YYREEE (reference sequence). CDR3 size: 16 residues. The DNA of the CDR3 is TGTGCCAGCAGCTTAGGAGGGCCCTCCAGCACAGATACGCAGTATTTT. This gives the protein CASSLGGPSSTDTQYF.

This chain links TRBV7-8 with TRBJ2-3; TRBD1 or TRBD2 may be the D gene (6 bases each). The CDR3 covers 15 residues. Trimming took off 3 bases at V and 6 bases at J, with 16 bases between the two ends. Germline CDR1 and CDR2: SGHVS and FQNEAQ. The CDR3 bases are TGTGCCAGCAGCTTCAGAAGGGGGACTGGGGATACGCAGTATTTT. The encoded protein is CASSFRRGTGDTQYF.

CDR3 bases: TGTGCCAGCAGTTACTCGGCAGGGGTACAAAAACTGTTTTTT. It specifies CASSYSAGVQKLFF. The genes are TRBV6-5 and TRBJ1-4; the D gene is possibly TRBD1 (6 bases). The germline V and J ends were trimmed by 0 bases and 9 bases, with 11 bases remaining between them. The germline V gene has CDR1 MNHEY and CDR2 SVGAGI. This CDR3 contains 14 residues.

This sequence joins TRBV5-1 and TRBJ1-1; 7 nucleotides align to TRBD1. There are 13 residues in the CDR3. The V and J ends lost 4 bases and 1 base, in that order; junction bases with no gene match: 1. CDR1 and CDR2 from the germline V gene are SGHRS and YFSETQ. CDR3 region: CASSGQANTEAFF. CDR3 in DNA: TGCGCCAGCAGCGGACAGGCGAACACTGAAGCTTTCTTT.

The sample holds one count of this clone. This chain connects TRBV27 to TRBJ2-5, with D perhaps matching TRBD2 (7 bases). V shed 8 bases and J shed 5 bases, with 21 bases lying between them. Germline CDR1 MNHEY, CDR2 SMNVEV (reference sequence). The CDR3 runs 15 residues. The DNA of the CDR3 is TGTGCCAGCCGATCATCCGGGGGGCGTAGGGAGACCCAGTACTTC. It yields the protein CASRSSGGRRETQYF.

V gene TRBV15 combines with J gene TRBJ2-5, with D possibly matching TRBD2 (5 bases). CDR3 length equals 15 residues. The V gene lost 0 bases and the J gene lost 5 bases, with 13 bases spanning the gap. Germline V gene data show CDR1 as LNHNV and CDR2 as YYDKDF (reference sequence). CDR3 sequence: CATSRDRGYWETQYF. The CDR3 DNA reads TGTGCCACCAGCAGAGATCGAGGGTACTGGGAGACCCAGTACTTC.

This chain links TRBV18 with TRBJ1-1; 8 bases are a match to TRBD1. V was pared by 4 bases and J by 1 base, with 5 bases of the junction left unmatched. The CDR3 totals 15 residues. CDR1 and CDR2 (germline): KGHSH, LQKENI. The CDR3 bases are TGTGCCAGCTCACGGTCGGACAGGGCGAACACTGAAGCTTTCTTT. Translating gives CASSRSDRANTEAFF. Full variable domain (remainder filled in from reference TRBV18 and TRBJ1-1): NAGVMQNPRHLVRRRGQEARLRCSPMKGHSHVYWYRQLPEEGLKFMVYLQKENIIDESGMPKERFSAEFPKEGPSILRIQQVVRGDSAAYFCASSRSDRANTEAFFGQGTRLTVV.

The genes are TRBV4-1 and TRBJ2-7; TRBD1 is a possible D gene (7 bases). CDR1 MGHRA and CDR2 YSYEKL come from the germline V gene. V lost 1 base to trimming and J lost 2 bases, with 15 bases between them. This CDR3 contains 16 residues. The chain's CDR3 is CASSQGRGTATYEQYF. The CDR3 coding sequence is TGCGCCAGCAGCCAAGGCCGCGGGACAGCTACCTACGAGCAGTACTTC.

V and J are TRBV7-8 and TRBJ1-2, with D unclear. Germline CDR1 SGHVS, CDR2 FQNEAQ. The CDR3 extends over 14 amino acids. V gave up 5 bases and J gave up 4 bases, with 14 bases separating them. The DNA of the CDR3 is TGTGCCAGCAGCCAAAATCCCCGATCCTATGGCTACACCTTC. It is translated as CASSQNPRSYGYTF.

The V call is TRBV7-2, the J call TRBJ1-4; 10 positions match TRBD1. The CDR3 has 16 residues. V was clipped by 3 bases and J by 3 bases; unmatched bases: 4. Germline V gene data show CDR1 as SGHTA and CDR2 as FQGNSA. CDR3 sequence (DNA): TGTGCCAGCAGCTTGACGACAGGGGGCTCTAATGAAAAACTGTTTTTT. It translates to CASSLTTGGSNEKLFF.

V and J are TRBV7-6 and TRBJ2-1; tentatively, D is TRBD1 or TRBD2 (5 bases each). V was cut by 4 bases and J by 6 bases, with 25 bases left in between. Germline CDR1 is SGHVS and CDR2 is FNYEAQ. The CDR3 is 18 residues long. CDR3 bases: TGTGCCAGCAGCTCCGCCGGGGCGCAACCGATGGGCCTCAATGAGCAGTTCTTC. Its protein is CASSSAGAQPMGLNEQFF.

The gene calls are TRBV7-3 and TRBJ2-4, with D hard to call. The V and J ends lost 6 bases and 0 bases respectively, with 15 bases between them. This CDR3 contains 16 residues. CDR1 is SGHTA, CDR2 FQGTGA, per germline. The CDR3 spells CASSSKGLLAKNIQYF. The CDR3, as DNA: TGTGCCAGCAGTTCAAAAGGGTTACTAGCCAAAAACATTCAGTACTTC.

This clone was counted between two and nine times. V usage is TRBV13 and J usage is TRBJ2-3; no firm D call. Germline values: CDR1 PRHDT, CDR2 FYEKMQ (reference sequence). The V gene lost 5 bases and the J gene lost 2 bases, with 14 bases spanning the gap. The CDR3 length is 15 residues. The CDR3 DNA sequence: TGTGCCAGCAGCACCGGGTCCTCATTCACAGATACGCAGTATTTT. Translated, it gives CASSTGSSFTDTQYF.